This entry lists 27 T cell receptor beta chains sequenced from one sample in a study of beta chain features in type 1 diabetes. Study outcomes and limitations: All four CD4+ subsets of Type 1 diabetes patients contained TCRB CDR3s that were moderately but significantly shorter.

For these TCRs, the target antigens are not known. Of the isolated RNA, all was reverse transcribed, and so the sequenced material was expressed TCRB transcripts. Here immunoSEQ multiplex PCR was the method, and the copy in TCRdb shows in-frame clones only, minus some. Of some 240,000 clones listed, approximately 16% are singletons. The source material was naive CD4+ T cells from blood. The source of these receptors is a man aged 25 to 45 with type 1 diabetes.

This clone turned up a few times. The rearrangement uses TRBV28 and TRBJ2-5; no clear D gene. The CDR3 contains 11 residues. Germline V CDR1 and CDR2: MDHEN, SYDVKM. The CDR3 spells CGTVSQETQYF. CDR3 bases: TGTGGTACGGTCAGCCAAGAGACCCAGTACTTC.

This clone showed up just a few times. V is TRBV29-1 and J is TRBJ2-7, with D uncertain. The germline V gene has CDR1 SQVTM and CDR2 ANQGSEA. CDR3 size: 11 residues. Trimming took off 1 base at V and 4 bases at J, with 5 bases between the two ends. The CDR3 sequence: CSVEVQYEQYF. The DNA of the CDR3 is TGCAGCGTTGAAGTCCAATACGAGCAGTACTTC.

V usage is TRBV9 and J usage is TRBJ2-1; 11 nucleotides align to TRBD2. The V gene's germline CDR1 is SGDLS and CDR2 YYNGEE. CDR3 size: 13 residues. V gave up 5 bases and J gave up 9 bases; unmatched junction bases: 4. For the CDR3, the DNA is TGTGCCAGCAGTACTAGCGGGAGCGGTGAGCAGTTCTTC. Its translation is CASSTSGSGEQFF.

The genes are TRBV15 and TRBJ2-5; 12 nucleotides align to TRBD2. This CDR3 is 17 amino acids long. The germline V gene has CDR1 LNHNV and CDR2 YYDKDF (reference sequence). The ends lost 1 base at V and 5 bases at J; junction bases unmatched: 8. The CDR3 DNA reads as TGTGCCACCAGCAGAGGTCTAGCGGGAGGGCCGTATGAGACCCAGTACTTC. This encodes CATSRGLAGGPYETQYF.

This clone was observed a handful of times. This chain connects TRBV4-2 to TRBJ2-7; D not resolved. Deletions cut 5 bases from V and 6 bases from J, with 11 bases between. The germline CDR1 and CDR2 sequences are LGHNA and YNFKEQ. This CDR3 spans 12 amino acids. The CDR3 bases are TGTGCCAGCAGCTACGACCGAACCGAGCAGTACTTC. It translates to CASSYDRTEQYF.

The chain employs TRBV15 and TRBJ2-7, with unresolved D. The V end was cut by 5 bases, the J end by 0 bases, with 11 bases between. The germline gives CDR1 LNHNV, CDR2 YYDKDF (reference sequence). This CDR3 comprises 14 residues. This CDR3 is CATSPRQSSYEQYF. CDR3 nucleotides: TGTGCCACCAGCCCCAGGCAAAGCTCCTACGAGCAGTACTTC. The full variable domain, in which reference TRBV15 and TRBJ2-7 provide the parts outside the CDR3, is DAMVIQNPRYQVTQFGKPVTLSCSQTLNHNVMYWYQQKSSQAPKLLFHYYDKDFNNEADTPDNFQSRRPNTSFCFLDIRSPGLGDTAMYLCATSPRQSSYEQYFGPGTRLTVT.

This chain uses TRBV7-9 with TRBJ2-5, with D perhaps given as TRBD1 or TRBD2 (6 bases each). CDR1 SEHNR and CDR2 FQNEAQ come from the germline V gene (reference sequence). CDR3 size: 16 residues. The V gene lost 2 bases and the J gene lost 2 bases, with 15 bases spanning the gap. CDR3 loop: CASSLRGTPVQETQYF. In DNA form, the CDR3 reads TGTGCCAGCAGCTTACGCGGGACACCAGTACAAGAGACCCAGTACTTC.

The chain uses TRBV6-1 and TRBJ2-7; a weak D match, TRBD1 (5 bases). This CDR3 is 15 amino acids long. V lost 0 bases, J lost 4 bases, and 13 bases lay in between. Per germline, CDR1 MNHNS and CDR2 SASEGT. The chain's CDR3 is CASSEAQGVGYEQYF. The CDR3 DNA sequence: TGTGCCAGCAGTGAAGCGCAGGGCGTTGGATACGAGCAGTACTTC.

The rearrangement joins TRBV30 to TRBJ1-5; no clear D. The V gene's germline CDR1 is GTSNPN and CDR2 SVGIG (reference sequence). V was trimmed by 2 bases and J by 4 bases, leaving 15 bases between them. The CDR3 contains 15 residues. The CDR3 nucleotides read TGTGCCTGGAGTTCCCACGAGTCTTGGAATCAGCCCCAGCATTTT. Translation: CAWSSHESWNQPQHF. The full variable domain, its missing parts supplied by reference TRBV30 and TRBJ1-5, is SQTIHQWPATLVQPVGSPLSLECTVEGTSNPNLYWYRQAAGRGLQLLFYSVGIGQISSEVPQNLSASRPQDRQFILSSKKLLLSDSGFYLCAWSSHESWNQPQHFGDGTRLSIL.

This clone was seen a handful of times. The CDR3 region is CSVGYRRSYEQYF. CDR3 DNA: TGCAGCGTTGGGTATAGGCGTTCCTACGAGCAGTACTTC. This chain uses TRBV29-1 with TRBJ2-7, with unresolved D. V was pared by 4 bases and J by 1 base, with 11 bases between. The germline V gene has CDR1 SQVTM and CDR2 ANQGSEA. CDR3 length: 13 amino acids.

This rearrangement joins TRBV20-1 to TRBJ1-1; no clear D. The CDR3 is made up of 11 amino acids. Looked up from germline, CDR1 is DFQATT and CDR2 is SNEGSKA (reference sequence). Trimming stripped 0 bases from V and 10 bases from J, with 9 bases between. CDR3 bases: TGCAGTGCTAGAGATTGGGAGGGAGCTTTCTTT. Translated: CSARDWEGAFF.

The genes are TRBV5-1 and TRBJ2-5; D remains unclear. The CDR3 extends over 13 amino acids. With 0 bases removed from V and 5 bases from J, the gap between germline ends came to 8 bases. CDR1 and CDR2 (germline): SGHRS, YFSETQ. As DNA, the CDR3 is TGCGCCAGCAGCTTGGACGAGATCGAGACCCAGTACTTC. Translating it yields CASSLDEIETQYF.

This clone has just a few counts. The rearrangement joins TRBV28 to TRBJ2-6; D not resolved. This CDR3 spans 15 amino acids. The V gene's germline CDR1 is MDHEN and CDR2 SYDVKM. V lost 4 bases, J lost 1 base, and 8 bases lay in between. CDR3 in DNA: TGTGCCAGCAGTTGGGAAAAATCTGGGGCCAACGTCCTGACTTTC. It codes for CASSWEKSGANVLTF. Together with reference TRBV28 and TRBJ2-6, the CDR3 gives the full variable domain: DVKVTQSSRYLVKRTGEKVFLECVQDMDHENMFWYRQDPGLGLRLIYFSYDVKMKEKGDIPEGYSVSREKKERFSLILESASTNQTSMYLCASSWEKSGANVLTFGAGSRLTVL.

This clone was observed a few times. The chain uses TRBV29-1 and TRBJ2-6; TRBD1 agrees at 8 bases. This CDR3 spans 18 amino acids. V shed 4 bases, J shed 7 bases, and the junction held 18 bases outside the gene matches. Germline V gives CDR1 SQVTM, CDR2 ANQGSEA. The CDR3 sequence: CSVVFGQGLHPVANVLTF. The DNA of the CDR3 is TGCAGCGTTGTTTTCGGACAGGGCCTCCACCCTGTAGCCAACGTCCTGACTTTC.

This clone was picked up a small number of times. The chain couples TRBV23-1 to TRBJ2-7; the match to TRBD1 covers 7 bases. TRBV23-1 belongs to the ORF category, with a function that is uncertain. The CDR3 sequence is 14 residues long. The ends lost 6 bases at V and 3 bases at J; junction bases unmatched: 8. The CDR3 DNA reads TGCGCCAGCAGCTCGGACCGGGACAGCTACGAGCAGTACTTC. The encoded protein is CASSSDRDSYEQYF.

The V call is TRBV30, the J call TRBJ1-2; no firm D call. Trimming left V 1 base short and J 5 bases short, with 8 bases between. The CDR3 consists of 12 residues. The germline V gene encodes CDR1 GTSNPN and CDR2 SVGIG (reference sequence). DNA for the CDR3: TGTGCCTGGAGTGGTGGCGGGTATGGCTACACCTTC. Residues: CAWSGGGYGYTF.

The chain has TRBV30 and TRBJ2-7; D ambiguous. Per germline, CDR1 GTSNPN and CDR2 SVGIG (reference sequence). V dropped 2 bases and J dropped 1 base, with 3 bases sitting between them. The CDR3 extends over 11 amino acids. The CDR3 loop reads CAWSKSYEQYF. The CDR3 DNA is TGTGCCTGGAGTAAGTCCTACGAGCAGTACTTC.

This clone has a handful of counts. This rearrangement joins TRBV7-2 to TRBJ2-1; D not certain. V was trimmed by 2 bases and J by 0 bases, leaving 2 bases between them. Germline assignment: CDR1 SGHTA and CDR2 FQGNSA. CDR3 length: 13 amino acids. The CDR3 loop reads CASSLSSYNEQFF. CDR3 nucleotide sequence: TGTGCCAGCAGCTTAAGCTCCTACAATGAGCAGTTCTTC.

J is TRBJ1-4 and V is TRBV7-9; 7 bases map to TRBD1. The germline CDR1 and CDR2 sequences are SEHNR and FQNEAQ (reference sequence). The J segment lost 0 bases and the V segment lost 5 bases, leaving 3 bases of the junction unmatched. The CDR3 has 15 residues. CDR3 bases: TGTGCCAGCAGCGTAGGACAGGCAACTAATGAAAAACTGTTTTTT. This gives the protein CASSVGQATNEKLFF.

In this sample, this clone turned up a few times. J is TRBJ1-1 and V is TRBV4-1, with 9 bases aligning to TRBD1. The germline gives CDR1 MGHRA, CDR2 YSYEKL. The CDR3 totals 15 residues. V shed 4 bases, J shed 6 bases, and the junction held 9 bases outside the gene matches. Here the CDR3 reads CASSRGQGRVSEAFF. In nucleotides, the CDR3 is TGCGCCAGCAGCCGTGGACAGGGGCGGGTTTCTGAAGCTTTCTTT.

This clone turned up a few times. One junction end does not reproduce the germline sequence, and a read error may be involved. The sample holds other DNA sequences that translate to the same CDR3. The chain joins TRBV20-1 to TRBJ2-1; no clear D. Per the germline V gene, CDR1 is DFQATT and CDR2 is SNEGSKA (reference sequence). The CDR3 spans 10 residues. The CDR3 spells CSATDNEQFF. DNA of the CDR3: TGCAGCGCTACGGACAATGAGCAGTTCTTC.

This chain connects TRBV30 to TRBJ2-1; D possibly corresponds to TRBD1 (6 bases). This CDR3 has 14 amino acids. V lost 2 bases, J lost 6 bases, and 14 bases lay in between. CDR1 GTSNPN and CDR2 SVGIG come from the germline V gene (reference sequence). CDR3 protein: CAWSSGTRSNEQFF. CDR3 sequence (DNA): TGTGCCTGGAGTTCTGGGACACGGAGCAATGAGCAGTTCTTC.

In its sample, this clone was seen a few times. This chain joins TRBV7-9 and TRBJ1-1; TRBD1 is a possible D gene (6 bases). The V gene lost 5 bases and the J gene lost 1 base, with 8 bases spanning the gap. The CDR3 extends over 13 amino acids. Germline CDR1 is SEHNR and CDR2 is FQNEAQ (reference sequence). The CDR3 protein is CASSIQGNTEAFF. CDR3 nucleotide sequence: TGTGCCAGCAGCATACAGGGGAACACTGAAGCTTTCTTT.

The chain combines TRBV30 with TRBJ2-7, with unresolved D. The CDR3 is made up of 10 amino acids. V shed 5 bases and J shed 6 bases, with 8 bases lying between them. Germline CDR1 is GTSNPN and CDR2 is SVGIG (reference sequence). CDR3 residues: CAWESAEQYF. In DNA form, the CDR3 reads TGTGCCTGGGAGAGCGCCGAGCAGTACTTC.

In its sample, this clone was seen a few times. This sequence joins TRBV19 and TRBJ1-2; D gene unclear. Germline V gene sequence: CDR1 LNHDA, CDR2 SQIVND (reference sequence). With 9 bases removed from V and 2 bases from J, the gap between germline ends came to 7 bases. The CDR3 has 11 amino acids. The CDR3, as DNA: TGTGCCAGCCTCAAGAACTATGGCTACACCTTC. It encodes CASLKNYGYTF.

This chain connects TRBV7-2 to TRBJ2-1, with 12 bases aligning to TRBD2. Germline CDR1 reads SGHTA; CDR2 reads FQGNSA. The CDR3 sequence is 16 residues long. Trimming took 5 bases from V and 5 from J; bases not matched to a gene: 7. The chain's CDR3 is CASSPRLAGAHNEQFF. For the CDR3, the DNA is TGTGCCAGCAGCCCCCGACTAGCGGGAGCCCACAATGAGCAGTTCTTC.

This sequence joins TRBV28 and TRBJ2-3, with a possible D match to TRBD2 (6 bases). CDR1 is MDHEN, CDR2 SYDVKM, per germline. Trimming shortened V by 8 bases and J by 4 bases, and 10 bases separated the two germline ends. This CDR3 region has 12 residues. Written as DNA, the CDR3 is TGTGCCAGCCGGGGGTCATCAGATACGCAGTATTTT. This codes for CASRGSSDTQYF.